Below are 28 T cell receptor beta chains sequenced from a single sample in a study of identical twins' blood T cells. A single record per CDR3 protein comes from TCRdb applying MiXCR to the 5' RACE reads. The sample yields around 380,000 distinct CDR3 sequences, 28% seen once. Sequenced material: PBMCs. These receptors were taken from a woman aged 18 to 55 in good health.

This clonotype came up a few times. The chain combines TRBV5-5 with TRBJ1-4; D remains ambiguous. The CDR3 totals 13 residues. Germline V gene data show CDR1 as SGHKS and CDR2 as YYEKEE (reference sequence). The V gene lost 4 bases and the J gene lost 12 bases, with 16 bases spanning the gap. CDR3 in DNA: TGTGCCAGCAGCGCCGGGCCGATCGGTGAACTGTTTTTT. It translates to CASSAGPIGELFF.

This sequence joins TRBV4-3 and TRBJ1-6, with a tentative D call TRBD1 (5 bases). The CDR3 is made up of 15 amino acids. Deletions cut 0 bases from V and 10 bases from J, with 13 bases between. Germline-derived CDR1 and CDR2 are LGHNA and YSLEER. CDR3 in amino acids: CASSQEFREKSPLHF. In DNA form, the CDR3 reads TGCGCCAGCAGCCAAGAGTTCAGGGAGAAATCACCCCTCCACTTT.

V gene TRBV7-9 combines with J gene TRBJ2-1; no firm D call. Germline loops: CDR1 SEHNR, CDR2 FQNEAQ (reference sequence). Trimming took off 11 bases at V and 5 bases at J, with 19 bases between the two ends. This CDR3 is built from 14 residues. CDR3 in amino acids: CAGTNRGNNNEQFF. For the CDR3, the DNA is TGTGCCGGCACCAATCGAGGAAATAACAATGAGCAGTTCTTC.

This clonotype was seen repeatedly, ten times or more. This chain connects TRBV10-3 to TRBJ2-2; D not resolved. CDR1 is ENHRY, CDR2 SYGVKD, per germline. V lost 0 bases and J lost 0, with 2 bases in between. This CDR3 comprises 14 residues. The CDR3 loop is CAISESANTGELFF. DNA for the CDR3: TGTGCCATCAGTGAGTCAGCGAACACCGGGGAGCTGTTTTTT.

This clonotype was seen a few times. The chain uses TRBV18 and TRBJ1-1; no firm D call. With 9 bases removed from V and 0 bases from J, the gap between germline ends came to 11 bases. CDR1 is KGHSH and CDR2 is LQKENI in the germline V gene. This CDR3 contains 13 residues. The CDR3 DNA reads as TGTGCCAGTTTCGTATCTATGAACACTGAAGCTTTCTTT. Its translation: CASFVSMNTEAFF.

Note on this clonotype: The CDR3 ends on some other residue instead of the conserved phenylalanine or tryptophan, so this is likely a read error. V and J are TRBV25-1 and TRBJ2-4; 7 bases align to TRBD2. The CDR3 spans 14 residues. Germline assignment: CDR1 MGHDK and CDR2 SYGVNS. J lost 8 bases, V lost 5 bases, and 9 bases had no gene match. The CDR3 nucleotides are TGTGCCAGCAGTACTCCCGGGACTAAGCACATTCAGTACTTA. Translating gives CASSTPGTKHIQYL.

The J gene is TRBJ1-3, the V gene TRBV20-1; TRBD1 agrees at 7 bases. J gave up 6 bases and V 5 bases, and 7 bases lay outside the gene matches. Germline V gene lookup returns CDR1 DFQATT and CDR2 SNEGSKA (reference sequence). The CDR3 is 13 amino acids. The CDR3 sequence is CSAVQGVENTIYF. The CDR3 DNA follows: TGCAGTGCTGTCCAGGGGGTTGAAAACACCATATATTTT.

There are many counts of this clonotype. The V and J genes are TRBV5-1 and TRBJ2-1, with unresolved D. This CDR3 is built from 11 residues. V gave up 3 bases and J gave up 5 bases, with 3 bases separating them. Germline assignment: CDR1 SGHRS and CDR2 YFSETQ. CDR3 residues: CASSWDNEQFF. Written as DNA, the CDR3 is TGCGCCAGCAGCTGGGACAATGAGCAGTTCTTC.

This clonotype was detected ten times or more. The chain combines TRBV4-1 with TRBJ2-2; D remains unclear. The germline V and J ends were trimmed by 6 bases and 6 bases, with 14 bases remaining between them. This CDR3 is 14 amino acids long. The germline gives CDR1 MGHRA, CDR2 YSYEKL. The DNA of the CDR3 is TGCGCCAGCAGGAAATTGGAGTACTCCGGGGAGCTGTTTTTT. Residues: CASRKLEYSGELFF.

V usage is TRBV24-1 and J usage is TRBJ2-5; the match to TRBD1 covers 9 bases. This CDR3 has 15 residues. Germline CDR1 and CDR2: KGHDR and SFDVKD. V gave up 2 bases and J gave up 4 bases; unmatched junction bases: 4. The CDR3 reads CATSDSGTGTETQYF. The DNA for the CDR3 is TGTGCCACCAGTGATTCCGGGACAGGGACAGAGACCCAGTACTTC.

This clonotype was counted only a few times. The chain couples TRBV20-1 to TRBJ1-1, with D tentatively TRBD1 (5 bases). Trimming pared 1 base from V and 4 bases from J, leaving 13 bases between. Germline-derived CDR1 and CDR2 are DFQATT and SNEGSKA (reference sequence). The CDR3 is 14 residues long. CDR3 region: CSARVFTGGTEAFF. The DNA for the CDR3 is TGCAGTGCTAGAGTGTTCACCGGGGGCACTGAAGCTTTCTTT.

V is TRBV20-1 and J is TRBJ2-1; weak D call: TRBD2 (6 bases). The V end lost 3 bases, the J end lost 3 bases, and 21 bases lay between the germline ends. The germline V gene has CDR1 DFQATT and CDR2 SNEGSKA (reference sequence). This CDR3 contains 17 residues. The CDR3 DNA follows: TGCAGTGCTAGTCGGCTCCGGGGCGGGGACGACTACAATGAGCAGTTCTTC. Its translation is CSASRLRGGDDYNEQFF.

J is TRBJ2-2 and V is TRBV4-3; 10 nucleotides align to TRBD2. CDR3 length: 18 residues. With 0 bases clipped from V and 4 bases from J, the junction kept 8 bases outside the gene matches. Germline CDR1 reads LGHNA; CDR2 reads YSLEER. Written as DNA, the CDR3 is TGCGCCAGCAGCCAAGATTACCTAGCGGGAGTCGGCACCGGGGAGCTGTTTTTT. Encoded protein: CASSQDYLAGVGTGELFF.

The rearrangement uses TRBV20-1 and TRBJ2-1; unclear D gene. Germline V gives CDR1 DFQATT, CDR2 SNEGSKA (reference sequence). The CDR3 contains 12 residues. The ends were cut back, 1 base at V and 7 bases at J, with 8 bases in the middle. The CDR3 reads CSARVRSNEQFF. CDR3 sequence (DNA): TGCAGTGCTAGAGTCCGGAGTAATGAGCAGTTCTTC.

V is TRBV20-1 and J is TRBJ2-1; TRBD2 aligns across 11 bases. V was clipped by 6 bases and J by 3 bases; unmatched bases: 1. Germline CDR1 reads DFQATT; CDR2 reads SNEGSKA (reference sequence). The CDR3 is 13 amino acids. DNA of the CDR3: TGCAGTGCCGGGACTAGCGGCTACAATGAGCAGTTCTTC. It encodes CSAGTSGYNEQFF.

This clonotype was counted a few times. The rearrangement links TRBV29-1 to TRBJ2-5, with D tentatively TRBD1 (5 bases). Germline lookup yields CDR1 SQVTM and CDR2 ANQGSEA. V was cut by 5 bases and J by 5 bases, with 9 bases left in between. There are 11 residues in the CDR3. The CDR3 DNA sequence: TGCAGCGTTTCTAAGGGGGAGACCCAGTACTTC. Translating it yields CSVSKGETQYF.

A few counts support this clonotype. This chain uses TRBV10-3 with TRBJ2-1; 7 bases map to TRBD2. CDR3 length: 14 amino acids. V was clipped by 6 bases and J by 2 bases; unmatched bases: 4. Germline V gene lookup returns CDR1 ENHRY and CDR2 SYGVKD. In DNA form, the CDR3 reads TGTGCCATCAGGGCCGGGACTACCTACAATGAGCAGTTCTTC. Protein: CAIRAGTTYNEQFF.

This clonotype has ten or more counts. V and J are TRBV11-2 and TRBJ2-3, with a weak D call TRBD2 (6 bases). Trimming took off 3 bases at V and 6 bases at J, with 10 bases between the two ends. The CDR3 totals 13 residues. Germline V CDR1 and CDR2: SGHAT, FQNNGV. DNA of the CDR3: TGTGCCAGCAGCTTGGACCGGGAGGATACGCAGTATTTT. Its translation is CASSLDREDTQYF. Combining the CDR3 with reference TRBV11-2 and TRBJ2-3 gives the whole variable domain EAGVAQSPRYKIIEKRQSVAFWCNPISGHATLYWYQQILGQGPKLLIQFQNNGVVDDSQLPKDRFSAERLKGVDSTLKIQPAKLEDSAVYLCASSLDREDTQYFGPGTRLTVL.

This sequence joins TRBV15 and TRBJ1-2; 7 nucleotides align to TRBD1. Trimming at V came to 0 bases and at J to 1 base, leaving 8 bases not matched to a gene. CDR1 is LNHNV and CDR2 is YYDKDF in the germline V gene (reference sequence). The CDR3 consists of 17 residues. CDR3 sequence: CATSRDVDRNFNYGYTF. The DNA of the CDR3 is TGTGCCACCAGCAGAGATGTGGACAGGAATTTTAACTATGGCTACACCTTC.

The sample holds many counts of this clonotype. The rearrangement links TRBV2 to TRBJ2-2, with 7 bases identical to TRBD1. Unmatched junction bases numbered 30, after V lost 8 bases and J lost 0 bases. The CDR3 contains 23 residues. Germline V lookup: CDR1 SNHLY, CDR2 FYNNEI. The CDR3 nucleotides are TGTGCCAGCCAGGCTTCCACCACCGGGACAGACTCCTTTCCCCTCACGAACACCGGGGAGCTGTTTTTT. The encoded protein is CASQASTTGTDSFPLTNTGELFF.

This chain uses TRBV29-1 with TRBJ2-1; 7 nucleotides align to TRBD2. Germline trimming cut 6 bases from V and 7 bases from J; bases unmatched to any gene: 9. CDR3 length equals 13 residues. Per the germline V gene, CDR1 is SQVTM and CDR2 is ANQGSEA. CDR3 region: CSVSKMGGNEQFF. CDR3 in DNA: TGCAGCGTATCAAAAATGGGGGGGAATGAGCAGTTCTTC.

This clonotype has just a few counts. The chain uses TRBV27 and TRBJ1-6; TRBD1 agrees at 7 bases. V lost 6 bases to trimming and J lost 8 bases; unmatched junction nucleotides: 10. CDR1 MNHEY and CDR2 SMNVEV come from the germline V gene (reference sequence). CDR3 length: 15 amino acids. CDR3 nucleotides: TGTGCCAGCAGAGACACAGGGACAGCATATTCACCCCTCCACTTT. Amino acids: CASRDTGTAYSPLHF.

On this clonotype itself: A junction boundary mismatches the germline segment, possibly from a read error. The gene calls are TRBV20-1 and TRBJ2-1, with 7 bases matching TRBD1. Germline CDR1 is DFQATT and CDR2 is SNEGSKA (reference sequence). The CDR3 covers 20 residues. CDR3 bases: TGCAATGCTACCGTAAGGGACAGCAGTTCCCCATTCAGCTCCTACAATGAGCAGTTCTTC. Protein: CNATVRDSSSPFSSYNEQFF.

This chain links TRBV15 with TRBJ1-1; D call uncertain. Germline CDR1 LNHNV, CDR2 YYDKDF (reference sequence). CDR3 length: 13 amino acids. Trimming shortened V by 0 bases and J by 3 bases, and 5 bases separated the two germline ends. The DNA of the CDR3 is TGTGCCACCAGCAGAGATTATCACACTGAAGCTTTCTTT. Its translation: CATSRDYHTEAFF. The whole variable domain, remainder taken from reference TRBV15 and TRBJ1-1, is DAMVIQNPRYQVTQFGKPVTLSCSQTLNHNVMYWYQQKSSQAPKLLFHYYDKDFNNEADTPDNFQSRRPNTSFCFLDIRSPGLGDTAMYLCATSRDYHTEAFFGQGTRLTVV.

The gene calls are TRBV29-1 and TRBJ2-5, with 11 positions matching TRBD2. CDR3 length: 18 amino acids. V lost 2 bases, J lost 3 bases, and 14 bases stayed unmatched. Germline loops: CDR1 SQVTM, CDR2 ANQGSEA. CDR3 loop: CSVEPIWGTSGLKETQYF. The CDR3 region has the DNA TGCAGCGTTGAACCGATCTGGGGGACTAGCGGATTAAAAGAGACCCAGTACTTC.

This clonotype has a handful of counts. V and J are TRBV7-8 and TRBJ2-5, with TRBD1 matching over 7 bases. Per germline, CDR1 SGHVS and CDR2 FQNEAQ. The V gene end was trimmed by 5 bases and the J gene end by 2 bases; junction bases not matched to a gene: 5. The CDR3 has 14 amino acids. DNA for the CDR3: TGTGCCAGCAGCCTGCTGGGACAGCAAGAGACCCAGTACTTC. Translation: CASSLLGQQETQYF.

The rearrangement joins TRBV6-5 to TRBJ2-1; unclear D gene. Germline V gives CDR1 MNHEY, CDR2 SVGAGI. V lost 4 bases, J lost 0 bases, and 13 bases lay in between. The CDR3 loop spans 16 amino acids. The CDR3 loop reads CASSSGSYSSYNEQFF. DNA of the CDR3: TGTGCCAGCAGTTCCGGATCTTACAGCTCCTACAATGAGCAGTTCTTC.

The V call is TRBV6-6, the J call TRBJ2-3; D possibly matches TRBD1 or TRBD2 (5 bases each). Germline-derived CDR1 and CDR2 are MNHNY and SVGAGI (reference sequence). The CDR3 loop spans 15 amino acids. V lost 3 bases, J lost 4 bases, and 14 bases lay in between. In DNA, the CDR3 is TGTGCCAGCAGTTATTTGGGGGAGAGTGCAGATACGCAGTATTTT. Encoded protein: CASSYLGESADTQYF.